These 14 T cell receptor beta chains share one sample of origin, sequenced in a study of blood T cell repertoires in COVID-19. Assay: immunoSEQ multiplex PCR; the TCRdb copy retains only in-frame clones and omits some. This sample carries roughly 100,000 clones, over 70% of them seen once, and the ten largest clones take less than 1%. The material sequenced was peripheral blood. The receptor source for this set is a human donor with acute or convalescent COVID-19. The donor label of this sample is uncertain.

The V call is TRBV24-1, the J call TRBJ2-5; possibly TRBD2 for D (6 bases). Germline assignment: CDR1 KGHDR and CDR2 SFDVKD. V lost 3 bases and J 5 bases, leaving 18 bases between the germline ends. The CDR3 covers 16 residues. The CDR3 sequence is CATSDRGRSGRETQYF. For the CDR3, the DNA is TGTGCCACCAGTGATCGGGGCAGGTCAGGGAGGGAGACCCAGTACTTC.

This clone was recorded a few times. This rearrangement joins TRBV5-5 to TRBJ2-3; 9 nucleotides line up with TRBD1. CDR3 length equals 14 residues. The ends lost 4 bases at V and 5 bases at J; junction bases unmatched: 5. Per germline, CDR1 SGHKS and CDR2 YYEKEE (reference sequence). The CDR3 DNA sequence: TGTGCCAGCAGCCACCGGACAGGGGAAGATACGCAGTATTTT. This encodes CASSHRTGEDTQYF.

This clone was picked up a small number of times. J is TRBJ1-3 and V is TRBV4-2; the D is unclear. The V and J ends lost 4 bases and 4 bases respectively, with 17 bases between them. This CDR3 is 16 amino acids long. Germline-derived CDR1 and CDR2 are LGHNA and YNFKEQ. CDR3 region: CASSPGPARRGNTIYF. CDR3 bases: TGTGCCAGCAGCCCGGGCCCCGCACGGAGGGGAAACACCATATATTTT.

The chain carries TRBV28 and TRBJ1-1; 7 nucleotides align to TRBD1. This CDR3 spans 14 amino acids. In germline, CDR1 is MDHEN, CDR2 SYDVKM. V lost 6 bases and J lost 3; bases outside the gene matches: 7. Here the CDR3 DNA reads TGTGCCAGCAGCTTACAGGGGTGGGACACTGAAGCTTTCTTT. This gives the protein CASSLQGWDTEAFF.

The rearrangement uses TRBV6-5 and TRBJ1-2; no clear D. CDR3 length equals 13 residues. V lost 6 bases and J lost 7, with 15 bases in between. Per germline, CDR1 MNHEY and CDR2 SVGAGI. This CDR3 is CASSSRVDLGYTF. In DNA form, the CDR3 reads TGTGCCAGCAGCTCACGGGTCGACCTTGGCTACACCTTC.

The chain has TRBV2 and TRBJ1-6, with D unresolved. There are 14 residues in the CDR3. Trimming left V 6 bases short and J 11 bases short, with 17 bases between. Per germline, CDR1 SNHLY and CDR2 FYNNEI. The CDR3 here is CASSPDYAWPPLHF. The CDR3 coding sequence is TGTGCCAGCAGCCCCGACTATGCCTGGCCACCCCTCCACTTT.

This chain connects TRBV18 to TRBJ1-1, with TRBD1 as a possible D gene (6 bases). CDR1 and CDR2 (germline): KGHSH, LQKENI. V was shortened by 5 bases and J by 1 base, with 8 bases between the two germline ends. The CDR3 runs 13 residues. The CDR3 loop is CASSGGANTEAFF. CDR3 sequence (DNA): TGTGCCAGCTCAGGGGGGGCGAACACTGAAGCTTTCTTT.

The chain has TRBV5-6 and TRBJ2-3, with 11 nucleotides matching TRBD2. The germline V gene encodes CDR1 SGHDT and CDR2 YYEEEE. This CDR3 region has 16 residues. Trimming removed 5 bases from V and 2 bases from J; junction bases left unmatched: 7. The chain's CDR3 is CASRHTSGGPTDTQYF. The DNA of the CDR3 is TGTGCCAGCAGACATACTAGCGGGGGACCCACAGATACGCAGTATTTT.

This clone appeared a few times. The V and J genes are TRBV3-1 (or the pseudogene TRBV3-2) and TRBJ2-3, with TRBD2 identical over 8 bases. Germline-derived CDR1 and CDR2 are LGHDT and YNNKEL (reference sequence). CDR3 length: 17 residues. With 0 bases clipped from V and 7 bases from J, the junction kept 12 bases outside the gene matches. The DNA of the CDR3 is TGTGCCAGCAGCCAAGAAGGTTGGGCGGGGGGAGCAAATACGCAGTATTTT. It codes for CASSQEGWAGGANTQYF.

The gene calls are TRBV19 and TRBJ1-5, with 9 positions matching TRBD1. Germline trimming cut 3 bases from V and 5 bases from J; bases unmatched to any gene: 5. The CDR3 totals 15 residues. Germline V lookup: CDR1 LNHDA, CDR2 SQIVND (reference sequence). CDR3 amino acids: CASSISGTGYQPQHF. The CDR3, as DNA: TGTGCCAGTAGTATTAGCGGGACAGGGTATCAGCCCCAGCATTTT.

The V and J genes are TRBV5-1 and TRBJ1-1; D call uncertain. Germline CDR1 reads SGHRS; CDR2 reads YFSETQ. This CDR3 has 14 residues. V was pared by 0 bases and J by 3 bases, with 9 bases between. CDR3 loop: CASSLVGDYTEAFF. As DNA, the CDR3 is TGCGCCAGCAGCTTGGTAGGTGACTACACTGAAGCTTTCTTT.

The rearrangement joins TRBV19 to TRBJ2-6, with D perhaps TRBD1 (5 bases). Trimming shortened V by 8 bases and J by 0 bases, and 14 bases separated the two germline ends. The germline gives CDR1 LNHDA, CDR2 SQIVND (reference sequence). This CDR3 spans 16 amino acids. This CDR3 is CASGAARRSGANVLTF. CDR3 bases: TGTGCCAGTGGGGCAGCGAGACGCTCTGGGGCCAACGTCCTGACTTTC.

The J gene is TRBJ1-5, the V gene TRBV19, with 7 bases aligning to TRBD1. The CDR3 is 15 residues long. The ends lost 6 bases at V and 0 bases at J; junction bases unmatched: 5. Germline CDR1 reads LNHDA; CDR2 reads SQIVND (reference sequence). The CDR3 DNA sequence: TGTGCCAGTAGAGAGACAGGGTATAGCAATCAGCCCCAGCATTTT. This gives the protein CASRETGYSNQPQHF.

This chain uses TRBV2 with TRBJ1-1, with TRBD1 matching 8 bases. Germline lookup yields CDR1 SNHLY and CDR2 FYNNEI. The trim removed 5 bases at V and 5 bases at J, leaving 13 bases unmatched. The CDR3 spans 16 residues. CDR3 DNA: TGTGCCAGCAGTCGAGACAGGGGCATTTGGGATACTGAAGCTTTCTTT. Its protein product is CASSRDRGIWDTEAFF.